The rows below give T cell receptor beta chains drawn from one sample of a study of cytomegalovirus exposure and HLA in healthy donors. Repertoires were generated with immunoSEQ multiplex PCR, while TCRdb's copy carries only in-frame clones and drops some. Found here are over 200,000 clones, over 80% of them singletons; the top ten hold over 12%. Source material: PBMCs. The receptors were sampled from a woman in her thirties in good health and CMV-seropositive. CDR3s include the opening cysteine and the closing phenylalanine or tryptophan. Each record gives: D gene, clone size, J gene, V gene, CDR3 length, CDR3 DNA, CDR3 protein. A D gene is named only where the DNA matches it firmly. Where a row states a size, it is once, few, many or the class of an expanded clone; other rows omit it.

>.|.|TRBJ1-1|TRBV10-2|14
TGCGCCAGCAGTGATGCGGGGGATACCACTGAAGCTTTCTTT
CASSDAGDTTEAFF
>.|few|TRBJ2-7|TRBV7-9|14
TGTGCCAGCAGCTTAGACAGAGGACACTACGAGCAGTACTTC
CASSLDRGHYEQYF
>.|once|TRBJ1-1|TRBV10-2|14
TGCGCCAGCAGGAGGGGGGCGGGGGACACTGAAGCTTTCTTT
CASRRGAGDTEAFF
>.|.|TRBJ2-7|TRBV5-6|13
TGTGCCAGCAGCGAAGCGGCCGTCTACGAGCAGTACTTC
CASSEAAVYEQYF
>.|.|TRBJ1-1|TRBV28|12
TGTGCCAGCAGTGAATACGACACTGAAGCTTTCTTT
CASSEYDTEAFF
>.|.|TRBJ2-7|TRBV6-1|13
TGTGCCAGCAGCGATTACGGGTCCTACGAGCAGTACTTC
CASSDYGSYEQYF
>.|.|TRBJ2-1|TRBV27|16
TGTGCCAGCAGAGACACATCGACAAGCTCCTACAATGAGCAGTTCTTC
CASRDTSTSSYNEQFF
>.|.|TRBJ2-1|TRBV27|13
TGTGCCAGCAGTTCCTACAGGGAGGGCGAGCAGTTCTTC
CASSSYREGEQFF
>TRBD2|.|TRBJ2-2|TRBV13|17
TGTGCCAGCAGCTTAAATCCGACTAGCGGCTTCACCGGGGAGCTGTTTTTT
CASSLNPTSGFTGELFF
>.|.|TRBJ1-2|TRBV9|12
TGTGCCAGCAGCGTAGATACCTATGGCTACACCTTC
CASSVDTYGYTF
>.|.|TRBJ1-5|TRBV19|13
TGTGCCAGTAGTATGTCGCAGTTTCAGCCCCAGCATTTT
CASSMSQFQPQHF
>.|.|TRBJ1-1|TRBV5-6|12
TGTGCCAGCAGCTTAACAGGGACTGGAGCTTTCTTT
CASSLTGTGAFF
>TRBD1|.|TRBJ2-7|TRBV5-1|15
TGCGCCAGCAGCTCCGCCGGGACAGCAGCCTACGAGCAGTACTTC
CASSSAGTAAYEQYF
>.|.|TRBJ1-2|TRBV4-2|14
TGTGCCAGCAGCCAAATCCCTACTCCGTCTGGCTACACCTTC
CASSQIPTPSGYTF
>.|.|TRBJ2-1|TRBV25-1|11
TGTGCCAGCAGTGAGTACAATGAGCAGTTCTTC
CASSEYNEQFF
>.|.|TRBJ1-1|TRBV5-1|12
TGCGCCAGCAGCTTTGGGTCAGGGGAAGCTTTCTTT
CASSFGSGEAFF
>TRBD2|.|TRBJ2-7|TRBV2|15
TGTGCCAGCAGTGGAGTACTAGCGAACTCCTACGAGCAGTACTTC
CASSGVLANSYEQYF
>.|.|TRBJ1-5|TRBV6-1|14
TGTGCCAGCGAAGAGAGGGGCTCTAGAGGGGCCCAGCATTTT
CASEERGSRGAQHF
>.|.|TRBJ1-1|TRBV5-1|14
TGCGCCAGCAGCTTGGCGACAGATAACACTGAAGCTTTCTTT
CASSLATDNTEAFF
>.|.|TRBJ2-5|TRBV11-3|14
TGTGCCAGCAGCCCGTCCCTGGCTCGGAGGACCCAGTACTTC
CASSPSLARRTQYF
>.|.|TRBJ1-5|TRBV6-4|15
TGTGCCAGCATTTCCCCGGACAGAAGCAATCAGCCCCAGCATTTT
CASISPDRSNQPQHF
>.|.|TRBJ2-6|TRBV28|18
TGTGCCAGCAGTTTTGTCCGAGACACACGAACTGGGGCCAACGTCCTGACTTTC
CASSFVRDTRTGANVLTF
>TRBD2|.|TRBJ2-1|TRBV27|14
TGTGCCAGCGGCAGCGGGGGGTCCTACAATGAGCAGTTCTTC
CASGSGGSYNEQFF
>.|.|TRBJ1-1|TRBV27|17
TGTGCCAGCAGTTTAGGTTCCCCGAGAACGTCGGGTGCTGAAGCTTTCTTT
CASSLGSPRTSGAEAFF
>TRBD2|.|TRBJ2-7|TRBV6-1|16
TGTGCCAGCAGTGAAGCACTAGCGGGAGGTTCCGACGAGCAGTACTTC
CASSEALAGGSDEQYF
>.|once|TRBJ2-7|TRBV5-1|12
TGCGCCAGCAGCTTGCGGAATTACGAGCAGTACTTC
CASSLRNYEQYF
>.|few|TRBJ2-7|TRBV7-8|13
TGTGCCAGCACCCAGGGCACCAACTACGAGCAGTACTTC
CASTQGTNYEQYF
>TRBD2|.|TRBJ2-1|TRBV25-1|14
TGTGCCAGCATTGGTGGGAGGGCCTCGGTTGAGCAGTTCTTC
CASIGGRASVEQFF
>.|.|TRBJ2-7|TRBV9|16
TGTGCCAGCAGCCCGTCTGGTGGCGGGACTTTCTACGAGCAGTACTTC
CASSPSGGGTFYEQYF
>TRBD2|.|TRBJ2-1|TRBV7-3|16
TGTGCCAGCAGCTCAAAACAGGCGGGGGGTTACAATGAGCAGTTCTTC
CASSSKQAGGYNEQFF
>.|.|TRBJ1-4|TRBV25-1|18
TGTGCCAGCCCCTTTACCTGGACGTCCCCTGCAACTAATGAAAAACTGTTTTTT
CASPFTWTSPATNEKLFF
>.|.|TRBJ2-7|TRBV11-2|13
TGTGCCAGCAGCTTAGACAATACCTACGAGCAGTACTTC
CASSLDNTYEQYF
>.|once|TRBJ2-1|TRBV9|14
TGTGCCAGCAGCGTAGTCTCCGGGAACAATGAGCAGTTCTTC
CASSVVSGNNEQFF
>TRBD2|.|TRBJ2-7|TRBV6-4|15
TGTGCCAGCAGTGTCCTAGCGGGAGATCGCTACGAGCAGTACTTC
CASSVLAGDRYEQYF